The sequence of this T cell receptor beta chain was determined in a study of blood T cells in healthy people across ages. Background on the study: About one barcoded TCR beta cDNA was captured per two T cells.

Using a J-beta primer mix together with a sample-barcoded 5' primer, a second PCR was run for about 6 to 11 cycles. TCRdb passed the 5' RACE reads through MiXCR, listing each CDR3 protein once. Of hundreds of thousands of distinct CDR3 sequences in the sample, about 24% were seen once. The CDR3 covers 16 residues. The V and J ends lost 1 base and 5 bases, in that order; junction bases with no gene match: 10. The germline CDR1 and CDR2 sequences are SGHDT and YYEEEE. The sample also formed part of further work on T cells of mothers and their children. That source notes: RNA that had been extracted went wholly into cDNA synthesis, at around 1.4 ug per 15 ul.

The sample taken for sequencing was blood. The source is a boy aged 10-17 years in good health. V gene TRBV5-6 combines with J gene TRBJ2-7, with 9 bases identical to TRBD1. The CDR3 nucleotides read TGTGCCAGCAGCTTGTTAGGTTGGACAGGGGCAAACGAGCAGTACTTC. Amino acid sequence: CASSLLGWTGANEQYF. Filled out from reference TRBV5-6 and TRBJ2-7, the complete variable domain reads DAGVTQSPTHLIKTRGQQVTLRCSPKSGHDTVSWYQQALGQGPQFIFQYYEEEERQRGNFPDRFSGHQFPNYSSELNVNALLLGDSALYLCASSLLGWTGANEQYFGPGTRLTVT.